This entry concerns a single T cell receptor (beta chain). The antigen is unknown. Using its own MiXCR run on the reads, TCRdb lists one record per CDR3 protein. The data show about 110,000 distinct CDR3 sequences, about 30% seen once. The data are from a study of T cell repertoires in cytomegalovirus infection. Study-wide context: Recently identified HLA-C-restricted CMV epitopes and well-studied HLA-B-restricted CMV epitopes were used by the study.

Whole-study findings and limits: Summed frequency of public TCR beta families distinguished CMV carriers with the relevant HLA.

Germline V CDR1 and CDR2: SGHDN, FVKESK. Deletions cut 2 bases from V and 0 bases from J, with 11 bases between. This CDR3 has 16 amino acids. This sequence originates from a human donor in good health (CMV status not recorded). Some clones in this sample may be carry-over from other donors' samples. The sample here was CD8+ T cells from cultured PBMCs, taken from culture after CMV antigen stimulation. This chain joins TRBV14 and TRBJ2-1; D is tentatively TRBD1 or TRBD2 (5 bases each). The CDR3 sequence: CASSQRDASSYNEQFF. In nucleotides, the CDR3 is TGTGCCAGCAGCCAACGGGACGCTAGCTCCTACAATGAGCAGTTCTTC.